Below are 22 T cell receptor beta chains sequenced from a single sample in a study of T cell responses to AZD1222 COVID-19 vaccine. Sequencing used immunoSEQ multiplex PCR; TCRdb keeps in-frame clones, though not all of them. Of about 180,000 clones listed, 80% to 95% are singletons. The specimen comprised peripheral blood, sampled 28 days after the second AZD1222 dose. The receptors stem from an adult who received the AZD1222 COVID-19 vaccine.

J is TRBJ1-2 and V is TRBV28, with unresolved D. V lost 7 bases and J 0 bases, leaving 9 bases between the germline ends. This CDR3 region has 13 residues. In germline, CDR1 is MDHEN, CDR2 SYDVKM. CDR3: CASTDTTNYGYTF. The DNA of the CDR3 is TGTGCCAGCACCGACACAACTAACTATGGCTACACCTTC.

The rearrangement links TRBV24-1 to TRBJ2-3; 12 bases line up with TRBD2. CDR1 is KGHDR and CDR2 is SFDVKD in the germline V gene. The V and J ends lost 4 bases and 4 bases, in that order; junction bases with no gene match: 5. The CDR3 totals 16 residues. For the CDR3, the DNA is TGTGCCACCAGTGACCCAACTAGCGGGGGGCCAGATACGCAGTATTTT. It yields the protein CATSDPTSGGPDTQYF.

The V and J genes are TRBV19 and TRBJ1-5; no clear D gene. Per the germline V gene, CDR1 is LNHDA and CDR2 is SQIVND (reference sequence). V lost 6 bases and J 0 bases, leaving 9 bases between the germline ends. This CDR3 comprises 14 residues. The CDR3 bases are TGTGCCAGTAGGACGGCAGCTAGCAATCAGCCCCAGCATTTT. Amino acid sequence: CASRTAASNQPQHF.

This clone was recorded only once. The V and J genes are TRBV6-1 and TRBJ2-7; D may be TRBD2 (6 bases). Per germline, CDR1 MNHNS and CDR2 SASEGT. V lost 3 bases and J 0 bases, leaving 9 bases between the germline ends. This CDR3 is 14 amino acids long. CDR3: CASSDRDFSYEQYF. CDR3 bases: TGTGCCAGCAGTGATCGGGACTTCTCCTACGAGCAGTACTTC.

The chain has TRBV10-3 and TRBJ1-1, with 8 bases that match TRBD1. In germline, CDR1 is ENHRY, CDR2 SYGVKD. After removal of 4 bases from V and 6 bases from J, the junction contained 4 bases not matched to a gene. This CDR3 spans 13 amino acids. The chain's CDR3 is CAISVQTGAEAFF. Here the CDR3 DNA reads TGTGCCATCAGTGTACAGACAGGGGCTGAAGCTTTCTTT.

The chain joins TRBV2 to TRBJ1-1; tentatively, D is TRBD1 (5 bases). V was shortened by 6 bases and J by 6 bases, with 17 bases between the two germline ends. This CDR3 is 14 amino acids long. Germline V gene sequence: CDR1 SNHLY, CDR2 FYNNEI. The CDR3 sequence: CASRGLQENSEAFF. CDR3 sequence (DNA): TGTGCCAGCAGGGGGTTACAGGAAAATTCTGAAGCTTTCTTT. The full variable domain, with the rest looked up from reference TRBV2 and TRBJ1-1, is EPEVTQTPSHQVTQMGQEVILRCVPISNHLYFYWYRQILGQKVEFLVSFYNNEISEKSEIFDDQFSVERPDGSNFTLKIRSTKLEDSAMYFCASRGLQENSEAFFGQGTRLTVV.

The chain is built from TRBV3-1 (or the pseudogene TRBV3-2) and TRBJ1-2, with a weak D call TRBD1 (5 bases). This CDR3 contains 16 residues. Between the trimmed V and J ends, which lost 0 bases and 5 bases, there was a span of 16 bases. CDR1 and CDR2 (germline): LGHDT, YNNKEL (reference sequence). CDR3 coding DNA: TGTGCCAGCAGCCAAGATTGGAGGGGATTCGGATATGGCTACACCTTC. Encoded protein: CASSQDWRGFGYGYTF.

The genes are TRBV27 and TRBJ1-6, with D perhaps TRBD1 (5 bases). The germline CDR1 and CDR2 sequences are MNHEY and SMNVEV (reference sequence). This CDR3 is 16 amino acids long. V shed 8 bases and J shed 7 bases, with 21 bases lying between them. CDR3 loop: CASAEITPGGNSPLHF. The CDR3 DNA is TGTGCCAGCGCCGAAATCACCCCCGGGGGGAATTCACCCCTCCACTTT.

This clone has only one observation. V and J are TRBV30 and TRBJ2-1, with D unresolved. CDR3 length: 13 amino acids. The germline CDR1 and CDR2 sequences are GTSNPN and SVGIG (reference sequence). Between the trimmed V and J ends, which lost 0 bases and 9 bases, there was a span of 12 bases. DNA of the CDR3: TGTGCCTGGAGTGTACAGCGACAATCTGAGCAGTTCTTC. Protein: CAWSVQRQSEQFF.

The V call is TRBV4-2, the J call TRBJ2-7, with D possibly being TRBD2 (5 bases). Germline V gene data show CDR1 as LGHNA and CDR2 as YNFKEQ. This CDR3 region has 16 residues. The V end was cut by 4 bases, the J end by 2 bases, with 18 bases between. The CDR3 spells CASSLEGGIPTYEQYF. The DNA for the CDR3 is TGTGCCAGCAGCCTCGAGGGTGGGATCCCTACCTACGAGCAGTACTTC.

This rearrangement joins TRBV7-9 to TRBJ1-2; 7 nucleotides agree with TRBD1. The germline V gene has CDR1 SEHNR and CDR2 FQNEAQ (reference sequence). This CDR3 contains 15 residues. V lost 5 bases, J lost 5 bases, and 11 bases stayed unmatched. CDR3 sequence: CASSRGPGEVYGYTF. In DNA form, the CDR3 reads TGTGCCAGCAGCAGGGGGCCAGGGGAGGTTTATGGCTACACCTTC.

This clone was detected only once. CDR3 sequence (DNA): TGTGCCAGCAGCTTGAGCGGGAGTAAGAGTGAGCAGTACTTC. Translation: CASSLSGSKSEQYF. V usage is TRBV7-8 and J usage is TRBJ2-7; 8 bases are a match to TRBD2. CDR1 and CDR2 from the germline V gene are SGHVS and FQNEAQ. Trimming cost V 3 bases and J 7 bases; bases outside gene matches: 8. This CDR3 region has 14 residues.

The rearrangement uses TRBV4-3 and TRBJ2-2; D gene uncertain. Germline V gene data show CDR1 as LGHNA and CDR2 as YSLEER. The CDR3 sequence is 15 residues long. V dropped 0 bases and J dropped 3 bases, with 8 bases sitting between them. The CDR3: CASSQEVAYTGELFF. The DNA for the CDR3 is TGCGCCAGCAGCCAAGAAGTCGCTTACACCGGGGAGCTGTTTTTT.

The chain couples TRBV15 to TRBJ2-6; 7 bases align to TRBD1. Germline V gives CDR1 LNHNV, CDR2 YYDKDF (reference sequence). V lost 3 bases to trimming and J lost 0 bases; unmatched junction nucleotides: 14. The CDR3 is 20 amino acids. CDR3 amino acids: CATSSVVEGADPSGANVLTF. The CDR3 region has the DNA TGTGCCACCAGCAGTGTGGTTGAGGGGGCGGACCCCTCTGGGGCCAACGTCCTGACTTTC. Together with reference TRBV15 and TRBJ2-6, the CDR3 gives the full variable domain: DAMVIQNPRYQVTQFGKPVTLSCSQTLNHNVMYWYQQKSSQAPKLLFHYYDKDFNNEADTPDNFQSRRPNTSFCFLDIRSPGLGDTAMYLCATSSVVEGADPSGANVLTFGAGSRLTVL.

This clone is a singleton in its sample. CDR3 residues: CAIPWGGTQYF. The CDR3 nucleotides read TGTGCCATCCCTTGGGGTGGCACGCAGTATTTT. V usage is TRBV7-8 and J usage is TRBJ2-3; the D is unclear. V was trimmed by 10 bases and J by 9 bases, leaving 14 bases between them. The CDR3 is 11 amino acids. Germline assignment: CDR1 SGHVS and CDR2 FQNEAQ.

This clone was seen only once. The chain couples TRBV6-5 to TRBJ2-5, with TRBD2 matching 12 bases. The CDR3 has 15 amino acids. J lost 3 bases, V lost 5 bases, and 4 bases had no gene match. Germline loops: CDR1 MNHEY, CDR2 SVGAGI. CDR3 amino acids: CASSPLAGGKETQYF. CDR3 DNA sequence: TGTGCCAGCAGTCCTCTAGCGGGGGGGAAAGAGACCCAGTACTTC.

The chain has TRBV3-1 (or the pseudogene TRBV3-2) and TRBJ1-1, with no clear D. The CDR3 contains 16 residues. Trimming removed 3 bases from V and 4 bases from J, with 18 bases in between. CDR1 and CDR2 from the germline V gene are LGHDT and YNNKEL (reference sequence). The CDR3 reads CASSQATQAVGTEAFF. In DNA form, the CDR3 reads TGTGCCAGCAGCCAGGCCACGCAGGCCGTGGGCACTGAAGCTTTCTTT.

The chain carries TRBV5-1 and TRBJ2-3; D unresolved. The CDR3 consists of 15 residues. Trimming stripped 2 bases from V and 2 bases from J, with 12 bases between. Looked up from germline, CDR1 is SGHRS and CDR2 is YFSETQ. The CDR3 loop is CASSLLPGATDTQYF. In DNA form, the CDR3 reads TGCGCCAGCAGCTTACTACCCGGCGCCACAGATACGCAGTATTTT.

The CDR3 reads CASGQQFSGNTIYF. CDR3 nucleotide sequence: TGTGCCAGCGGTCAGCAATTCTCTGGAAACACCATATATTTT. The chain has TRBV6-5 and TRBJ1-3; D gene ambiguous. Trimming removed 8 bases from V and 0 bases from J, with 11 bases in between. The CDR3 has 14 residues. Germline CDR1 is MNHEY and CDR2 is SVGAGI.

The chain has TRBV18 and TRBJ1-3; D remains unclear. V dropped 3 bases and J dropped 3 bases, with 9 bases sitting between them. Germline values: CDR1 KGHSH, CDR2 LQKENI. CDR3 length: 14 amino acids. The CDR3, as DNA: TGTGCCAGCTCACCTTCCCGGGATGGAAACACCATATATTTT. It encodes CASSPSRDGNTIYF.

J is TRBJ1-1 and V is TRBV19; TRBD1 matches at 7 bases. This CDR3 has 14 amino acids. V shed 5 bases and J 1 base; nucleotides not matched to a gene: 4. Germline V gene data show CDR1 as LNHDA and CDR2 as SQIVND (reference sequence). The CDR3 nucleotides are TGTGCCAGTAGTCTGGGGACAGAGAACACTGAAGCTTTCTTT. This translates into CASSLGTENTEAFF.

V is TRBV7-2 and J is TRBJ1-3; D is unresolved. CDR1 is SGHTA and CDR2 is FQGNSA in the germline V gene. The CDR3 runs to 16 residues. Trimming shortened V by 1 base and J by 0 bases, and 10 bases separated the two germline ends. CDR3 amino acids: CASSLESPGSGNTIYF. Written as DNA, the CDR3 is TGTGCCAGCAGCTTAGAATCCCCAGGCTCTGGAAACACCATATATTTT.